This TCR beta chain was captured by sequencing in a study of shared clonotypes between healthy human individuals. Study information: Per donor, three plates held CD4 naive cells, three held CD4 memory, two held CD8 naive and one held CD8 memory.

The CDR3 runs to 15 residues. J gave up 3 bases and V 1 base, and 2 bases lay outside the gene matches. From germline, CDR1 is LNHNV and CDR2 YYDKDF (reference sequence). This table comes from immunoSEQ multiplex PCR, and its TCRdb copy is limited to in-frame clones, with some not included. The data hold a few million clones, with 85% to 95% observed a single time. This chain connects TRBV15 to TRBJ1-4; 7 bases map to TRBD1. This TCR was recovered from a man in his late teens or twenties in good health. Some clones in this sample may be carry-over from other donors' samples. The sequenced material came from naive CD4+ T cells from PBMCs. The subset was: CD45RA+ positively selected. CDR3 bases: TGTGCCACCAGCAGAGGGGACAGCTCTAATGAAAAACTGTTTTTT. Its protein is CATSRGDSSNEKLFF.